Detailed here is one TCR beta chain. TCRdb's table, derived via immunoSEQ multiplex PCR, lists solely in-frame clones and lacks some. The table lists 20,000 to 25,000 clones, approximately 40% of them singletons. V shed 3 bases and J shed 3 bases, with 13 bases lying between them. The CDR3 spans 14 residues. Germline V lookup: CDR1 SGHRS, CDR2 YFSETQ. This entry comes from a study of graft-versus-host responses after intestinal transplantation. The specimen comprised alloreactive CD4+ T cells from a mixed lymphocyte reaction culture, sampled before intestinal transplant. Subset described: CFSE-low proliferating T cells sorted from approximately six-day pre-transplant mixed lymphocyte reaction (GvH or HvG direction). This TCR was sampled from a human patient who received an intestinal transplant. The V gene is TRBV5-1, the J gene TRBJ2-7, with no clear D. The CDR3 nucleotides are TGCGCCAGCAGCTCCCTCCCAAGCTTCTACGAGCAGTACTTC. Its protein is CASSSLPSFYEQYF.